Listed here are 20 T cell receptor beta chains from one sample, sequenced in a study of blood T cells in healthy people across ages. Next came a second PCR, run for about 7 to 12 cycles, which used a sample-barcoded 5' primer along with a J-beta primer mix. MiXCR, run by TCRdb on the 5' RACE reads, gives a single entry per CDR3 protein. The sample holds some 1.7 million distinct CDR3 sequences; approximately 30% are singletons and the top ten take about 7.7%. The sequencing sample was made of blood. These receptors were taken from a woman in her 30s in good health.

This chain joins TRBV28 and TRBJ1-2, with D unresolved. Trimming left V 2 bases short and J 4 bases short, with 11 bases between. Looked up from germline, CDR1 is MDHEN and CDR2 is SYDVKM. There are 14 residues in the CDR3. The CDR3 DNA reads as TGTGCCAGCAGTTTAGGCTTGACCGTCTATGGCTACACCTTC. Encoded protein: CASSLGLTVYGYTF.

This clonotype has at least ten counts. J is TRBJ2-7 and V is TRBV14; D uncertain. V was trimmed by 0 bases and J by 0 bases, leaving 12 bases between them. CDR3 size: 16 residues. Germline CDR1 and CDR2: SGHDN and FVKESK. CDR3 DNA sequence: TGTGCCAGCAGCCAAGACTTCGTAGGAGTCTCCTACGAGCAGTACTTC. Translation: CASSQDFVGVSYEQYF.

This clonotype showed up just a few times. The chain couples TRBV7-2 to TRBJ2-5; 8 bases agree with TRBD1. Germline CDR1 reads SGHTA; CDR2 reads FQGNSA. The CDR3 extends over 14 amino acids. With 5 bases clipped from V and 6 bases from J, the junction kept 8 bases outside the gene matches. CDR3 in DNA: TGTGCCAGCAGCCCCACCGGACAGGGAAAGACCCAGTACTTC. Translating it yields CASSPTGQGKTQYF.

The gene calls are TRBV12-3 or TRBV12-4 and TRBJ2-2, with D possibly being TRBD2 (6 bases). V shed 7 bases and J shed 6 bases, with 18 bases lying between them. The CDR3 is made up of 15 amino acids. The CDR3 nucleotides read TGTGCCAGCATTGTGGACTATTTGGGGGCCGGGGAGCTGTTTTTT. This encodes CASIVDYLGAGELFF.

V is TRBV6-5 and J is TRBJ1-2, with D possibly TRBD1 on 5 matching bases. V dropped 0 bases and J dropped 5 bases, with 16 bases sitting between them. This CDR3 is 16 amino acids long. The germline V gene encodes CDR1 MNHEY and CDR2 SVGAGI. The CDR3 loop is CASSYSRDSRGYGYTF. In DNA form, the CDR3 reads TGTGCCAGCAGTTACTCCCGGGACTCCCGGGGGTATGGCTACACCTTC.

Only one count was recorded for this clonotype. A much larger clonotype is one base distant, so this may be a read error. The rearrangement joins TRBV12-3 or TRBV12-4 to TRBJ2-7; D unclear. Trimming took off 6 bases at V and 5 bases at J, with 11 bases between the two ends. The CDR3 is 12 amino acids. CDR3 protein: CASSSDGDEQYF. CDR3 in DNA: TGTGCCAGCAGCTCGGACGGCGACGAGCAGTACTTC.

This CDR3 is CSARIEGTSTDTQYF. CDR3 in DNA: TGCAGTGCTAGAATAGAGGGGACCAGCACAGATACGCAGTATTTT. The chain couples TRBV20-1 to TRBJ2-3, with D perhaps assigned TRBD1 or TRBD2 (5 bases each). The CDR3 is 15 amino acids. CDR1 is DFQATT and CDR2 is SNEGSKA in the germline V gene (reference sequence). The V and J ends lost 2 bases and 0 bases respectively, with 12 bases between them.

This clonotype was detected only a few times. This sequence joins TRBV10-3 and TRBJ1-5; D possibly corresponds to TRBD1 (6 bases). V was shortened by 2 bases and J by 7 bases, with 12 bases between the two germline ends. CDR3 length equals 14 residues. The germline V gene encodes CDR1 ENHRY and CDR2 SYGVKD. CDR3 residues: CAISERQEDQPQHF. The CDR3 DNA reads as TGTGCCATCAGTGAGAGACAGGAGGACCAGCCCCAGCATTTT.

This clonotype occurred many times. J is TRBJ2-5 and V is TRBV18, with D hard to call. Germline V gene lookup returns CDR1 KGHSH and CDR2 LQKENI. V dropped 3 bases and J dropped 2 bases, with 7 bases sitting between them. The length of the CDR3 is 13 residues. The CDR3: CASSPTRQETQYF. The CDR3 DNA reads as TGTGCCAGCTCACCGACCCGACAAGAGACCCAGTACTTC.

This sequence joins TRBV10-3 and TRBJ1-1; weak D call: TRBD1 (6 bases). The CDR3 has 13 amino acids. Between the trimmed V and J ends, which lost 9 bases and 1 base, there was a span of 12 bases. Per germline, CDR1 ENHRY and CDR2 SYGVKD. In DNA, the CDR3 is TGTGCCATTACCGGGACAACGAACACTGAAGCTTTCTTT. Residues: CAITGTTNTEAFF.

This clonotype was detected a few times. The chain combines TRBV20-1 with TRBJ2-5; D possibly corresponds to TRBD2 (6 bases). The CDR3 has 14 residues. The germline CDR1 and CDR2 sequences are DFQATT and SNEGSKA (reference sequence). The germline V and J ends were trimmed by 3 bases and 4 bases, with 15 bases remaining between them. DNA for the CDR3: TGCAGTGCTAGTAATACGGGAGATGCAGAGACCCAGTACTTC. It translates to CSASNTGDAETQYF.

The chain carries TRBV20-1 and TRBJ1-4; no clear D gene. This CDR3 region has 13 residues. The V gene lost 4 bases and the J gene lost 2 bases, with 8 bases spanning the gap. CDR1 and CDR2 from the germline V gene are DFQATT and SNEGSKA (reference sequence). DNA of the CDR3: TGCAGTGCTATAAGGCGGACTAATGAAAAACTGTTTTTT. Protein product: CSAIRRTNEKLFF.

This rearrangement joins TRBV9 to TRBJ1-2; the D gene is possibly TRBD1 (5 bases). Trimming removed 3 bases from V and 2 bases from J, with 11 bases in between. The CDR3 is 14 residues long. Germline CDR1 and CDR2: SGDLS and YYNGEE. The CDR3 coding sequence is TGTGCCAGCAGCGGAGCAGAGGGGAACTATGGCTACACCTTC. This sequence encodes CASSGAEGNYGYTF. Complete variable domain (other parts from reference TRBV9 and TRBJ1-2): DSGVTQTPKHLITATGQRVTLRCSPRSGDLSVYWYQQSLDQGLQFLIQYYNGEERAKGNILERFSAQQFPDLHSELNLSSLELGDSALYFCASSGAEGNYGYTFGSGTRLTVV.

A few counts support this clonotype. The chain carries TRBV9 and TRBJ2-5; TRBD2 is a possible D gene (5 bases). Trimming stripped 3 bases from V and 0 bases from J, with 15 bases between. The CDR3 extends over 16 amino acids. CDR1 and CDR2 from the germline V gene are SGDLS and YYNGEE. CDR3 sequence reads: CASSGGVDGNQETQYF. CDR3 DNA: TGTGCCAGCAGCGGTGGGGTGGACGGGAACCAAGAGACCCAGTACTTC.

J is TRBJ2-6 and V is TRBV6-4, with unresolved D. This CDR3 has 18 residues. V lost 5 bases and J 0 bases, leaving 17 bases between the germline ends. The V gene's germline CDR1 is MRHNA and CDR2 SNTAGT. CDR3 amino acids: CASSSIGIKSSGANVLTF. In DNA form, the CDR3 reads TGTGCCAGCAGTTCGATAGGAATTAAGAGCTCTGGGGCCAACGTCCTGACTTTC.

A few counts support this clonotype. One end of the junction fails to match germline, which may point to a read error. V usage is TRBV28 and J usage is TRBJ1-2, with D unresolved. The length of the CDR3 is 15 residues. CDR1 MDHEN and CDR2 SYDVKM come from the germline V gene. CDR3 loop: CASTGGAPAGSGHTF. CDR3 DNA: TGTGCCAGCACCGGTGGAGCCCCGGCGGGGAGTGGCCACACCTTC.

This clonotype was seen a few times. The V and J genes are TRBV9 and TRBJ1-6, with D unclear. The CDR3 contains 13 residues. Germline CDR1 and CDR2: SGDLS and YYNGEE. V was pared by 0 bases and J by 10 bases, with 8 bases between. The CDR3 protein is CASSVVGNSPLHF. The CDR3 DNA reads TGTGCCAGCAGCGTAGTTGGGAACTCACCCCTCCACTTT.

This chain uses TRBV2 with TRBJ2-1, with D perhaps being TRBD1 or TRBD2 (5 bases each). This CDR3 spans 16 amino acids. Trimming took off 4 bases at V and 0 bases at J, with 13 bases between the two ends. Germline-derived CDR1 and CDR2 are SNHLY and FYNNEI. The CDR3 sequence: CASSAPRGSSYNEQFF. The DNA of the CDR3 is TGTGCCAGCAGTGCCCCGAGGGGAAGCTCCTACAATGAGCAGTTCTTC.

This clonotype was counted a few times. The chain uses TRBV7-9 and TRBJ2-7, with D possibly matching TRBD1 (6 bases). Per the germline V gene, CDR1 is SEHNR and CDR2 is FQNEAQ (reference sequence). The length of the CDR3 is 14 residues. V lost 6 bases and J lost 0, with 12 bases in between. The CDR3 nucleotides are TGTGCCAGCAGAGAGGGACACGGCTCCTACGAGCAGTACTTC. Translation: CASREGHGSYEQYF.

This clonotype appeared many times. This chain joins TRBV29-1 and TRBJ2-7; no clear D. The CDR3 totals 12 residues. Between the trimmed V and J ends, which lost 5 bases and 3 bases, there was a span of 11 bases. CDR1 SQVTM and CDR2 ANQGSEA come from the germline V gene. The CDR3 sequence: CSVRQNIYEQYF. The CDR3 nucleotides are TGCAGCGTTCGCCAGAACATCTACGAGCAGTACTTC.